These T cell receptor beta chains were read from a single sample in a study of beta chain features in type 1 diabetes. Here immunoSEQ multiplex PCR was the method, and the copy in TCRdb shows in-frame clones only, minus some. The data hold 200,000 to 250,000 clones, with 11% observed a single time. Input material: central memory CD4+ T cells from blood. The receptors stem from a man in his late teens or twenties in good health. The CDR3 runs from the conserved cysteine through the conserved F or W.

v_gene,j_gene,CDR3aa
TRBV2,TRBJ2-5,CAKGLAEETQYF
TRBV29-1,TRBJ1-1,CSVESWARSEAFF
TRBV15,TRBJ2-5,CATSLTLASGETQYF
TRBV7-9,TRBJ2-3,CASSRTGQGTDTQYF
TRBV9,TRBJ2-3,CASSVDPAGGTDTQYF
TRBV11-1,TRBJ2-7,CASSFSGTSGSYEQYF
TRBV10-3,TRBJ2-1,CASSFAGRSSYNEQFF
TRBV5-1,TRBJ2-7,CASSSTGAHLNEQYF
TRBV6-1,TRBJ2-5,CASSQGGATQYF
TRBV18,TRBJ2-5,CASSLQGQETQYF
TRBV5-4,TRBJ2-1,CASSLAGSSYNEQFF
TRBV14,TRBJ2-3,CASRRPGVGDTQYF
TRBV7-2,TRBJ2-3,CASSRRDRASTDTQYF
TRBV19,TRBJ1-4,CASSGRTRVEKLFF
TRBV7-2,TRBJ2-7,CASSLSGDRGRYEQYF
TRBV7-8,TRBJ2-3,CATQVGRSTDTQYF
TRBV2,TRBJ2-7,CASSEQGVSYEQYF
TRBV7-9,TRBJ2-5,CASSLDAGWETQYF
TRBV7-3,TRBJ2-1,CASSLRGLALNEQFF
TRBV18,TRBJ2-1,CASSPGYATYNEQFF
TRBV6-1,TRBJ2-1,CASTEGVYNEQFF
TRBV2,TRBJ2-7,CASSSYEQYF
TRBV30,TRBJ2-7,CAWAPNTYEQYF
TRBV11-2,TRBJ2-7,CASSFWTGNYEQYF
TRBV19,TRBJ2-3,CAGKHGTSGKGSDTQYF
TRBV4-1,TRBJ2-6,CASSQPTGVRSGANVLTF
TRBV7-9,TRBJ2-3,CASGLGRELTDTQYF
TRBV2,TRBJ1-5,CASSGQGNQPQHF
TRBV6-4,TRBJ1-1,CASSDSGGTEAFF
TRBV11-3,TRBJ2-1,CASSLETRGSNEQFF
TRBV6-1,TRBJ2-5,CASSPLAETQYF
TRBV30,TRBJ2-1,CACGADDIQGSYNEQFF
TRBV10-2,TRBJ2-1,CASIPTAGTSYNEQFF
TRBV2,TRBJ2-7,CASTLVAGARGEQYF
TRBV28,TRBJ2-5,CASSWDTLKGTQYF
TRBV5-4,TRBJ2-3,CASSPGVHTDTQYF
TRBV28,TRBJ1-2,CATRGAVYGYTF
TRBV29-1,TRBJ2-3,CSVEGVEGWSTDTQYF
TRBV4-3,TRBJ2-2,CASSVLPGGSGENTGELFF
TRBV28,TRBJ2-6,CASSPTGAGANVLTF